This T cell receptor (beta chain) was obtained from a study of vaccination and CD4 T cells after COVID-19. Whole-study results and caveats: In convalescent patients, a median about 90% of post-vaccine SARS-CoV-2-reactive clones appeared only after vaccination.

The Oncomine TCR Beta short-read assay sequenced DNA from cultured CD4+ T cells. One entry per CDR3 protein results from TCRdb running MiXCR on the PCR reads. The sample lists 11,000 to 15,000 distinct CDR3 sequences, 50% to 75% occurring once. Of note for this clonotype: Its matching antigen is unknown.

V dropped 0 bases and J dropped 4; count of bases not matched to a gene: 10. This CDR3 spans 19 amino acids. CDR1 is MNHEY and CDR2 is SVGEGT in the germline V gene. Regarding treatment: approximately 9-day PBMC culture with coronavirus spike peptide pools or control peptides (ViraFEST assay). The rearrangement uses TRBV6-2 or TRBV6-3 and TRBJ2-1; 12 bases map to TRBD2. Material for sequencing was CD4+ T cells from blood, cultured in vitro. This receptor was identified in a human donor who had recovered from COVID-19. In DNA form, the CDR3 reads TGTGCCAGCAGTTACTCCGGGACTAGCGGGCCAACGTTTTACAATGAGCAGTTCTTC. The encoded protein is CASSYSGTSGPTFYNEQFF.